Listed below are T cell receptor beta chains from one sample, sequenced in a study of Graves' ophthalmopathy and Graves' hyperthyroidism. TCRdb recomputed calls from the multiplex PCR reads with MiXCR, one row per CDR3 protein. The sample has more than 1,000,000 distinct CDR3 sequences, less than 45% seen once. The sequenced sample consisted of peripheral blood or thyroid tissue (not recorded which). Receptors originate from an adult man with Graves' hyperthyroidism. Both conserved end residues are part of each CDR3. D genes are given only for firm matches. Clone size is not always given. Where it is, it says once, few, many or a class for expanded clones.

TGTGCCAGCAGCTCGTCTCAGGGGGTCGACACTGAAGCTTTCTTT | CASSSSQGVDTEAFF | TRBV7-2 | TRBD1 | NA | TRBJ1-1
TGTGCCAGCAGCCTAGCGGGGGGAGGTGATGAGCAGTACTTC | CASSLAGGGDEQYF | TRBV6-5 | TRBD2 | few | TRBJ2-7
TGTGCCAGCAGTGAACAAAACTACGAGCAGTACTTC | CASSEQNYEQYF | TRBV2 | NA | many | TRBJ2-7
TGCAGTGCTAGCTTAAGGGGACTAGCGGGATTGGAGACCCAGTACTTC | CSASLRGLAGLETQYF | TRBV20-1 | TRBD2 | NA | TRBJ2-5
TGCAGTGCTACTAGCGGCGGGGAAGAGACCCAGTACTTC | CSATSGGEETQYF | TRBV20-1 | TRBD2 | many | TRBJ2-5
TGTGCCATGACAGAGCGGGTATCCGGGGAGCTGTTTTTT | CAMTERVSGELFF | TRBV10-3 | NA | many | TRBJ2-2
TGTGCCACCAAGGGGGGAACAGGGCGGGAGAACACTGAAGCTTTCTTT | CATKGGTGRENTEAFF | TRBV24-1 | NA | NA | TRBJ1-1
TGCGCCAGCAGCCAAGCTAAGGTGGAAATCCGAGGGGATGGCTACACCTTC | CASSQAKVEIRGDGYTF | TRBV4-1 | NA | few | TRBJ1-2
TGTGCCAGCGACAGGGGGAAATCCTACGAGCAGTACTTC | CASDRGKSYEQYF | TRBV2 | TRBD1 | NA | TRBJ2-7
TGTGCCATCAGTGAGTCGCGTGTTAGCGGGACTCGACAAGAGACCCAGTACTTC | CAISESRVSGTRQETQYF | TRBV10-3 | TRBD2 | many | TRBJ2-5
TGCAGCGGTACGACAGGGCCGGTTGGCTACACCTTC | CSGTTGPVGYTF | TRBV29-1 | TRBD1 | NA | TRBJ1-2
TGTGCCAGCAGTTACTCCGATCTACGGGAGCTGTTTTTT | CASSYSDLRELFF | TRBV6-5 | NA | few | TRBJ2-2
TGTGCCATCAGTGAATACGGGGCCAACGTCCTGACTTTC | CAISEYGANVLTF | TRBV6-5 | NA | NA | TRBJ2-6
TGTGCCAGCAGCTTAGTTTCTGCCATCCTAACTAATGAAAAACTGTTTTTT | CASSLVSAILTNEKLFF | TRBV7-8 | NA | few | TRBJ1-4
TGCAGCGTTGGGGGTCTACGCAGGGAGACCCAGTACTTC | CSVGGLRRETQYF | TRBV29-1 | NA | NA | TRBJ2-5
TGTGCCAGCAGCTTACTCCCGCAGGGGCGCCGGGACGAGCAGTACTTC | CASSLLPQGRRDEQYF | TRBV7-2 | NA | NA | TRBJ2-7
TGTGCCAGCAGCCGGGACAGAGTATCCACCGGGGAGCTGTTTTTT | CASSRDRVSTGELFF | TRBV14 | TRBD1 | NA | TRBJ2-2
TGTGCCAGCAGCTTAGCGGTGACTGGCAGCAATCAGCCCCAGCATTTT | CASSLAVTGSNQPQHF | TRBV7-9 | NA | NA | TRBJ1-5
TGCAGCGTCGGTAACACTGGGGCCAACGTCCTGACTTTC | CSVGNTGANVLTF | TRBV29-1 | NA | NA | TRBJ2-6
TGTGCCAGCAGCTCCAACAGGGCTGGGGCCAACGTCCTGACTTTC | CASSSNRAGANVLTF | TRBV7-2 | NA | many | TRBJ2-6
TGTGCCAGCAGTCAGACAGGGGGGGGTTTAGTGGTCGGGGCCAACGTCCTGACTTTC | CASSQTGGGLVVGANVLTF | TRBV25-1 | TRBD1 | NA | TRBJ2-6
TGTGCCAGCAGCTTAGATCTGGGCGACAGGGGCTTCAATCAGCCCCAGCATTTT | CASSLDLGDRGFNQPQHF | TRBV7-9 | TRBD1 | NA | TRBJ1-5
TGCGCCAGCAGCGCGGATGCTCACTCCTACGAGCAGTACTTC | CASSADAHSYEQYF | TRBV5-1 | NA | many | TRBJ2-7
TGCAGCGTCTTACGCGGGACAGGAGATTACGAGCAGTACTTC | CSVLRGTGDYEQYF | TRBV29-1 | TRBD1 | NA | TRBJ2-7
TGTGCCAGCAGCTTCGCTTTCCGGGTGCAGGGGAATGGCTACACCTTC | CASSFAFRVQGNGYTF | TRBV11-2 | NA | many | TRBJ1-2
TGTGCCAGCAGCCATAGGACAGGGGTCCAAGAGACCCAGTACTTC | CASSHRTGVQETQYF | TRBV10-3 | TRBD1 | NA | TRBJ2-5
TGTGCCAGCAGTGTCCCGGGAGCGCAAGAGACCCAGTACTTC | CASSVPGAQETQYF | TRBV12-3/TRBV12-4 | NA | many | TRBJ2-5
TGTGCCAGCAGCTTAGTTCCGGACAGGGCCCACGAGCAGTACTTC | CASSLVPDRAHEQYF | TRBV7-9 | TRBD1 | few | TRBJ2-7
TGTGCCAGCAGCTTAGCGCAAATTATCTACGAGCAGTACTTC | CASSLAQIIYEQYF | TRBV7-2 | NA | many | TRBJ2-7
TGCGCCAGCAGCTTGGGCCTAGCGGGAGCCCGAGAGACCCAGTACTTC | CASSLGLAGARETQYF | TRBV5-6 | TRBD2 | few | TRBJ2-5
TGCGCCAGCAGCGCGGGCGGACAGGGTAGGCAGCCCCAGCATTTT | CASSAGGQGRQPQHF | TRBV5-1 | TRBD1 | NA | TRBJ1-5
TGCGCCAGCAGTGCCGGACTAGCGGGAGCCGCAAACTACGAGCAGTACTTC | CASSAGLAGAANYEQYF | TRBV10-2 | TRBD2 | few | TRBJ2-7
TGTGCCAGCAGATTACACGGTGGCACTGAAGCTTTCTTT | CASRLHGGTEAFF | TRBV6-2/TRBV6-3 | NA | NA | TRBJ1-1
TGCAGTTGGGCGGGTAGCTTAGATCAAAACTATGGCTACACCTTC | CSWAGSLDQNYGYTF | TRBV29-1 | NA | NA | TRBJ1-2
TGTGCCATCAGTGAAGGGGACAGGCGATCGTACCAAGAGACCCAGTACTTC | CAISEGDRRSYQETQYF | TRBV10-3 | TRBD1 | NA | TRBJ2-5
TGTGCCAGCAGCTTCCTAGCGGGCGGGGCCTACGAGCAGTACTTC | CASSFLAGGAYEQYF | TRBV7-2 | TRBD2 | many | TRBJ2-7
TGTGCCAGCCGGACTCTAGCGGGCACCTACGAGCAGTACTTC | CASRTLAGTYEQYF | TRBV11-2 | TRBD2 | NA | TRBJ2-7
TGCGCCAGCAGCCAACCCGCGGACAGGTTGATTAAGAGGACCCAGTACTTC | CASSQPADRLIKRTQYF | TRBV7-9 | TRBD1 | NA | TRBJ2-5
TGTGCCAGCAGTGGTAGAGCCAGGGTCAATCAGCCCCAGCATTTT | CASSGRARVNQPQHF | TRBV10-3 | NA | NA | TRBJ1-5
TGTGCCAGCAGCGTAGAAGGACGCTACACCTTC | CASSVEGRYTF | TRBV9 | NA | many | TRBJ1-2
TGTGCCAGCAGATTAGGTACAGGGGAAGGGCCCCAGCATTTT | CASRLGTGEGPQHF | TRBV6-5 | TRBD1 | NA | TRBJ1-5
TGTGCCACCACCCTACAGCTCGGAAACACCATATATTTT | CATTLQLGNTIYF | TRBV2 | NA | NA | TRBJ1-3
TGCAGCGAAACAGGGGACGGCTACACCTTC | CSETGDGYTF | TRBV29-1 | TRBD1 | NA | TRBJ1-2
TGTGCCAGCAGGGGGTTTGGGCGAGAGACCCAGTACTTC | CASRGFGRETQYF | TRBV12-3/TRBV12-4 | NA | many | TRBJ2-5
TGTGCCAGTAGGATGGACAGGGGCCCTCTCTCAAATGAAAAACTGTTTTTT | CASRMDRGPLSNEKLFF | TRBV19 | TRBD1 | NA | TRBJ1-4
TGTGCCAGCAAGGCGAGTCAGGGGACCGAGTACTTC | CASKASQGTEYF | TRBV6-6 | NA | few | TRBJ2-7
TGTGCCAGCAAGGGACCTTCTGGGGCCAACGTCCTGACTTTC | CASKGPSGANVLTF | TRBV28 | NA | few | TRBJ2-6
TGTGCCACCCGCGGGGGGGGTGTCTCTGGGGCCAACGTCCTGACTTTC | CATRGGGVSGANVLTF | TRBV24-1 | TRBD2 | NA | TRBJ2-6